A single sample is the source of the 30 T cell receptor beta chains below, sequenced in a study of CD8 T cells in Susac syndrome. Reverse transcription of roughly 0.5 to 1 ug RNA was carried out with random hexamers. One entry per CDR3 protein, called by TCRdb with MiXCR from the immunoSEQ multiplex PCR reads. The profile shows 150,000 to 200,000 distinct CDR3 sequences, approximately 95% of them singletons. The sample consisted of CD4+ T cells from PBMCs. Receptors originate from a human donor with Susac syndrome.

This rearrangement joins TRBV29-1 to TRBJ2-1; D call uncertain. This CDR3 comprises 14 residues. Germline values: CDR1 SQVTM, CDR2 ANQGSEA. V lost 4 bases and J 10 bases, leaving 20 bases between the germline ends. As DNA, the CDR3 is TGCAGCGTTGTGCGGCAGCTTAGCTCTGGGGAGCAGTTCTTC. Translated: CSVVRQLSSGEQFF.

This chain connects TRBV7-9 to TRBJ2-1, with D uncertain. Germline CDR1 reads SEHNR; CDR2 reads FQNEAQ (reference sequence). The CDR3 covers 15 residues. The V end was cut by 4 bases, the J end by 10 bases, with 20 bases between. CDR3 bases: TGTGCCAGCAGCTACTTGGACGCTGGGGAATGGGAGCAGTTCTTC. As protein: CASSYLDAGEWEQFF.

The rearrangement links TRBV5-1 to TRBJ1-6; TRBD1 matches at 9 bases. Per germline, CDR1 SGHRS and CDR2 YFSETQ. V was clipped by 3 bases and J by 12 bases; unmatched bases: 10. The CDR3 extends over 15 amino acids. The CDR3 sequence: CASSSGTGQVRPLHF. The CDR3, as DNA: TGCGCCAGCAGCTCTGGGACAGGGCAGGTACGACCCCTCCACTTT.

The V gene is TRBV20-1, the J gene TRBJ2-5, with D unresolved. The CDR3 covers 12 residues. Trimming took off 6 bases at V and 5 bases at J, with 13 bases between the two ends. Per the germline V gene, CDR1 is DFQATT and CDR2 is SNEGSKA (reference sequence). The CDR3 is CSAVTTTETQYF. In nucleotides, the CDR3 is TGCAGTGCCGTAACAACAACGGAGACCCAGTACTTC.

The genes are TRBV12-3 or TRBV12-4 and TRBJ1-3; D unresolved. Trimming removed 4 bases from V and 3 bases from J, with 13 bases in between. The length of the CDR3 is 15 residues. CDR3 bases: TGTGCCAGCAGTTGGAGGTCCGCGAGTGGAAACACCATATATTTT. Protein: CASSWRSASGNTIYF.

The chain links TRBV7-9 to TRBJ2-5, with D possibly TRBD1 on 6 matching bases. The V end lost 1 base, the J end lost 2 bases, and 11 bases lay between the germline ends. Germline values: CDR1 SEHNR, CDR2 FQNEAQ (reference sequence). This CDR3 has 15 residues. The CDR3: CASSLEGTPQETQYF. CDR3 in DNA: TGTGCCAGCAGCTTAGAGGGGACACCTCAAGAGACCCAGTACTTC.

V is TRBV7-9 and J is TRBJ1-5; D is unclear. The V gene's germline CDR1 is SEHNR and CDR2 FQNEAQ (reference sequence). CDR3 length equals 14 residues. V was trimmed by 4 bases and J by 4 bases, leaving 11 bases between them. CDR3 loop: CASSSGAGNQPQHF. As DNA, the CDR3 is TGTGCCAGCAGCTCCGGAGCGGGGAATCAGCCCCAGCATTTT.

This clonotype is a singleton in its sample. The V call is TRBV30, the J call TRBJ1-2; the D gene is possibly TRBD1 (5 bases). V shed 4 bases and J shed 4 bases, with 19 bases lying between them. Germline V lookup: CDR1 GTSNPN, CDR2 SVGIG (reference sequence). The CDR3 loop spans 15 amino acids. The CDR3 here is CAWKMGGTGSYGYTF. The CDR3 DNA follows: TGTGCCTGGAAGATGGGGGGAACAGGTAGCTATGGCTACACCTTC.

This chain links TRBV29-1 with TRBJ1-1; TRBD1 matches at 8 bases. After removal of 3 bases from V and 6 bases from J, the junction contained 6 bases not matched to a gene. Germline V gene lookup returns CDR1 SQVTM and CDR2 ANQGSEA. The CDR3 has 13 amino acids. This chain's CDR3 is CSVDTGQGAEAFF. CDR3 DNA sequence: TGCAGCGTTGACACCGGACAGGGAGCTGAAGCTTTCTTT.

The chain is built from TRBV7-7 and TRBJ2-3; 11 bases are shared with TRBD2. Looked up from germline, CDR1 is SSHAT and CDR2 is FNYEAQ (reference sequence). The CDR3 spans 20 residues. Germline trimming cut 2 bases from V and 6 bases from J; bases unmatched to any gene: 19. The CDR3 bases are TGTGCCAGCAGCTTAATTGGGCTAGCGGGGGGACCGACCGGTAACGATACGCAGTATTTT. This encodes CASSLIGLAGGPTGNDTQYF.

The CDR3 region has the DNA TGCGCCAGAAGACTAGCGGGGCGAGGGAACACCGGGGAGCTGTTTTTT. Its translation is CARRLAGRGNTGELFF. The chain combines TRBV5-1 with TRBJ2-2; 11 bases align to TRBD2. V was pared by 8 bases and J by 1 base, with 7 bases of the junction left unmatched. Germline V gives CDR1 SGHRS, CDR2 YFSETQ. CDR3 length: 16 residues.

This clonotype was counted only a few times. CDR3 nucleotides: TGTGCCAGCAGCCCACGGACTAGCCAAGAGACCCAGTACTTC. Translating it yields CASSPRTSQETQYF. V gene TRBV9 combines with J gene TRBJ2-5, with TRBD2 matching over 7 bases. Germline V gene data show CDR1 as SGDLS and CDR2 as YYNGEE. The J segment lost 1 base and the V segment lost 4 bases, leaving 4 bases of the junction unmatched. The CDR3 is 14 residues long.

This clonotype was found once. J is TRBJ2-1 and V is TRBV20-1, with 8 bases aligning to TRBD2. The germline CDR1 and CDR2 sequences are DFQATT and SNEGSKA (reference sequence). The CDR3 spans 20 residues. V dropped 0 bases and J dropped 6; count of bases not matched to a gene: 22. The CDR3 protein is CSARDYQRGISSGPINEQFF. CDR3 nucleotide sequence: TGCAGTGCTAGAGATTATCAGAGAGGGATATCTAGCGGGCCAATCAATGAGCAGTTCTTC.

This clonotype appeared once. This sequence joins TRBV29-1 and TRBJ2-2, with 7 bases fitting TRBD1. The V gene end was trimmed by 5 bases and the J gene end by 5 bases; junction bases not matched to a gene: 2. The CDR3 length is 12 residues. In germline, CDR1 is SQVTM, CDR2 ANQGSEA. The chain's CDR3 is CSVSRGTGELFF. CDR3 coding DNA: TGCAGCGTTAGCAGGGGGACCGGGGAGCTGTTTTTT.

The chain has TRBV27 and TRBJ1-2; D gene uncertain. The CDR3 runs to 12 residues. The V end lost 8 bases, the J end lost 1 base, and 8 bases lay between the germline ends. Germline CDR1 and CDR2: MNHEY and SMNVEV (reference sequence). The CDR3 DNA reads as TGTGCCAGCGGCAGCCTTAACTATGGCTACACCTTC. Translated, it gives CASGSLNYGYTF.

The chain carries TRBV5-6 and TRBJ2-1; D unclear. The CDR3 covers 13 residues. The germline gives CDR1 SGHDT, CDR2 YYEEEE. The V gene lost 0 bases and the J gene lost 9 bases, with 10 bases spanning the gap. This CDR3 is CASSLGRSPEQFF. CDR3 nucleotide sequence: TGTGCCAGCAGCTTGGGCCGGAGTCCTGAGCAGTTCTTC. Looking up the rest from reference TRBV5-6 and TRBJ2-1 gives the full variable domain: DAGVTQSPTHLIKTRGQQVTLRCSPKSGHDTVSWYQQALGQGPQFIFQYYEEEERQRGNFPDRFSGHQFPNYSSELNVNALLLGDSALYLCASSLGRSPEQFFGPGTRLTVL.

The V call is TRBV7-2, the J call TRBJ2-1; the match to TRBD2 covers 7 bases. V lost 0 bases to trimming and J lost 9 bases; unmatched junction nucleotides: 8. CDR3 length: 15 residues. The germline V gene has CDR1 SGHTA and CDR2 FQGNSA. CDR3 sequence (DNA): TGTGCCAGCAGCTTAGCCAGTGGGGGGGTGGGTGAGCAGTTCTTC. This sequence encodes CASSLASGGVGEQFF.

The J gene is TRBJ2-3, the V gene TRBV5-4; D possibly corresponds to TRBD1 (6 bases). CDR3 size: 16 residues. Trimming removed 3 bases at V and 0 bases at J, with 14 bases between. Germline V gene lookup returns CDR1 SGHNT and CDR2 YYREEE (reference sequence). CDR3 in amino acids: CASSSAQGRSTDTQYF. The DNA for the CDR3 is TGTGCCAGCAGCTCTGCACAGGGTCGAAGCACAGATACGCAGTATTTT.

This chain joins TRBV10-3 and TRBJ2-1; 9 bases agree with TRBD1. V lost 10 bases to trimming and J lost 5 bases; unmatched junction nucleotides: 9. Germline V lookup: CDR1 ENHRY, CDR2 SYGVKD. The CDR3 length is 14 residues. CDR3 sequence reads: CATLGGQGNNEQFF. The CDR3, as DNA: TGTGCCACGCTTGGGGGACAGGGCAACAATGAGCAGTTCTTC.

The genes are TRBV9 and TRBJ1-3; unclear D gene. The ends were cut back, 1 base at V and 0 bases at J, with 14 bases in the middle. CDR3 size: 17 residues. CDR1 is SGDLS, CDR2 YYNGEE, per germline. The CDR3 reads CASSVSSVRDSGNTIYF. The CDR3, as DNA: TGTGCCAGCAGCGTATCCTCCGTCCGGGACTCTGGAAACACCATATATTTT.

This rearrangement joins TRBV14 to TRBJ2-5; D gene unclear. This CDR3 comprises 15 residues. CDR1 and CDR2 (germline): SGHDN, FVKESK. The germline V and J ends were trimmed by 8 bases and 0 bases, with 16 bases remaining between them. CDR3 amino acids: CASSRTEWYQETQYF. The CDR3 bases are TGTGCCAGCTCTCGGACGGAATGGTACCAAGAGACCCAGTACTTC.

The rearrangement uses TRBV5-1 and TRBJ2-1; the D gene could be TRBD1 or TRBD2 (7 bases each). The germline V gene encodes CDR1 SGHRS and CDR2 YFSETQ. The V end was cut by 1 base, the J end by 4 bases, with 12 bases between. This CDR3 has 15 amino acids. CDR3 sequence reads: CASSLTQGGYNEQFF. For the CDR3, the DNA is TGCGCCAGCAGCTTGACGCAGGGGGGGTACAATGAGCAGTTCTTC.

The chain has TRBV5-6 and TRBJ2-2; D is unresolved. The V gene's germline CDR1 is SGHDT and CDR2 YYEEEE. The CDR3 contains 16 residues. The V end lost 4 bases, the J end lost 1 base, and 14 bases lay between the germline ends. The CDR3 is CASSGVTQKNTGELFF. CDR3 in DNA: TGTGCCAGCAGCGGAGTGACGCAGAAGAACACCGGGGAGCTGTTTTTT.

CDR3 sequence reads: CALLNDSREQYF. DNA of the CDR3: TGTGCCTTATTGAACGATAGCAGGGAGCAGTACTTC. This sequence joins TRBV6-2 or TRBV6-3 and TRBJ2-7, with D hard to call. Trimming cost V 11 bases and J 7 bases, with 18 bases left between them. The CDR3 extends over 12 amino acids. Germline V CDR1 and CDR2: MNHEY, SVGEGT.

This clonotype was detected once. The CDR3 nucleotides read TGTGCCATCTCCCCGGGACGGACGGCGGGGGCCAACGTCCTGACTTTC. Its translation is CAISPGRTAGANVLTF. This chain links TRBV19 with TRBJ2-6; either TRBD1 or TRBD2 may supply D (5 bases each). Deletions cut 10 bases from V and 4 bases from J, with 20 bases between. Looked up from germline, CDR1 is LNHDA and CDR2 is SQIVND (reference sequence). This CDR3 has 16 amino acids. Combining the CDR3 with reference TRBV19 and TRBJ2-6 gives the whole variable domain DGGITQSPKYLFRKEGQNVTLSCEQNLNHDAMYWYRQDPGQGLRLIYYSQIVNDFQKGDIAEGYSVSREKKESFPLTVTSAQKNPTAFYLCAISPGRTAGANVLTFGAGSRLTVL.

The chain is built from TRBV5-1 and TRBJ2-1; 13 bases agree with TRBD2. The germline V gene encodes CDR1 SGHRS and CDR2 YFSETQ. V was pared by 3 bases and J by 5 bases, with 5 bases of the junction left unmatched. The CDR3 sequence is 16 residues long. CDR3 amino acids: CASSYTSGGAHNEQFF. The CDR3 DNA sequence: TGCGCCAGCAGCTACACTAGCGGGGGGGCACACAATGAGCAGTTCTTC.

V and J are TRBV5-1 and TRBJ2-1; 8 bases agree with TRBD2. CDR3 length: 14 residues. V shed 2 bases and J 15 bases; nucleotides not matched to a gene: 13. Looked up from germline, CDR1 is SGHRS and CDR2 is YFSETQ. The CDR3 spells CASSLDPGGDLGFF. DNA of the CDR3: TGCGCCAGCAGCTTAGATCCCGGGGGGGACCTGGGGTTCTTC.

The chain is built from TRBV7-2 and TRBJ2-5, with 7 bases fitting TRBD2. This CDR3 is built from 15 residues. V dropped 4 bases and J dropped 3; count of bases not matched to a gene: 8. Germline CDR1 SGHTA, CDR2 FQGNSA. The CDR3, as DNA: TGTGCCAGCAGCTCGGGAGGAGGGCGCGAAGAGACCCAGTACTTC. This gives the protein CASSSGGGREETQYF. Full variable domain (missing parts from reference TRBV7-2 and TRBJ2-5): GAGVSQSPSNKVTEKGKDVELRCDPISGHTALYWYRQSLGQGLEFLIYFQGNSAPDKSGLPSDRFSAERTGGSVSTLTIQRTQQEDSAVYLCASSSGGGREETQYFGPGTRLLVL.

The J gene is TRBJ2-2, the V gene TRBV2; TRBD2 matches at 8 bases. V lost 11 bases, J lost 0 bases, and 5 bases stayed unmatched. The CDR3 runs 14 residues. The V gene's germline CDR1 is SNHLY and CDR2 FYNNEI. The CDR3 loop is CAGAGLANTGELFF. Here the CDR3 DNA reads TGTGCCGGGGCGGGACTAGCGAACACCGGGGAGCTGTTTTTT.

This chain uses TRBV29-1 with TRBJ2-2, with D perhaps TRBD1 or TRBD2 (6 bases each). Trimming removed 4 bases at V and 0 bases at J, with 12 bases between. CDR3 size: 15 residues. Germline CDR1 and CDR2: SQVTM and ANQGSEA. The CDR3 loop reads CSVGPGASNTGELFF. For the CDR3, the DNA is TGCAGCGTTGGCCCGGGGGCTTCGAACACCGGGGAGCTGTTTTTT.